This TCR beta chain was recovered during a study of early T cells in non-severe SARS-CoV-2 infection. Study context: Chains stayed unpaired after sequencing of bulk RNA from unsorted whole blood. Study-wide findings and caveats: VDJdb matching skewed toward anti-spike CD8 responses, missing private and CD4 specificities.

Germline V gives CDR1 SGHVS, CDR2 FNYEAQ. V lost 4 bases to trimming and J lost 7 bases, with 11 bases between them. The CDR3 has 13 amino acids. With respect to this clonotype: The antigen remains unidentified.

Attachment of unique molecular identifiers to individual cDNA molecules was performed. TCRdb re-called the 5' RACE reads through MiXCR, storing one row per CDR3 protein. In the table there are about 59,000 distinct CDR3 sequences, about 12% of which are singletons. The sequence was obtained from an adult who was a healthcare worker with PCR-confirmed SARS-CoV-2 infection or an uninfected control (not recorded which). What was sequenced was whole blood. This chain joins TRBV7-6 and TRBJ2-1, with D possibly TRBD1 on 6 matching bases. The CDR3 DNA follows: TGTGCCAGCAGCTCCGGACAGATGAATGAGCAGTTCTTC. Its protein product is CASSSGQMNEQFF.